This entry lists 16 T cell receptor beta chains sequenced from one sample in a study of neurological immune-mediated disorders. TCRdb reanalysed the 5' RACE reads using MiXCR and keeps one entry per CDR3 protein. Of about 59,000 distinct CDR3 sequences listed, under 4.5% were seen once; the top ten hold more than 2.5%. The sequenced sample was PBMCs. Every receptor here comes from a woman in her twenties or thirties with multiple sclerosis.

This clonotype was detected ten times or more. CDR3 region: CASIGSSYEQYF. In nucleotides, the CDR3 is TGTGCCAGCATCGGGAGCTCCTACGAGCAGTACTTC. J is TRBJ2-7 and V is TRBV6-2 or TRBV6-3; a possible D gene is TRBD2 (6 bases). Trimming cost V 7 bases and J 0 bases, with 7 bases left between them. The CDR3 loop spans 12 amino acids. CDR1 MNHEY and CDR2 SVGEGT come from the germline V gene.

This clonotype turned up a few times. This sequence may be a read error, since a much larger clone differs from it by one base. This rearrangement joins TRBV12-3 or TRBV12-4 to TRBJ2-5; 8 bases agree with TRBD2. Unmatched junction bases numbered 8, after V lost 3 bases and J lost 2 bases. The CDR3 totals 16 residues. The CDR3 protein is CASSFRREELQETQYF. Here the CDR3 DNA reads TGTGCCAGCAGTTTTAGGCGGGAGGAATTACAAGAGACCCAGTACTTC.

In DNA form, the CDR3 reads TGTGCCAGCAGCTTGTCTTCCGGGACAGGGGACTACGAGCAGTACTTC. Translation: CASSLSSGTGDYEQYF. This chain joins TRBV5-6 and TRBJ2-7; 10 positions agree with TRBD1. Germline V gene lookup returns CDR1 SGHDT and CDR2 YYEEEE. The CDR3 is made up of 16 amino acids. Trimming removed 1 base from V and 3 bases from J; junction bases left unmatched: 7.

This clonotype was counted many times. The rearrangement joins TRBV20-1 to TRBJ2-1; 8 bases match TRBD2. This CDR3 has 14 amino acids. Germline CDR1 is DFQATT and CDR2 is SNEGSKA (reference sequence). V lost 2 bases and J lost 6; bases outside the gene matches: 6. As DNA, the CDR3 is TGCAGTGCTAGATCTGGGACTAGGGTCAATGAGCAGTTCTTC. It codes for CSARSGTRVNEQFF.

There are many counts of this clonotype. The chain links TRBV19 to TRBJ2-1; tentative D call: TRBD2 (5 bases). Germline V gene sequence: CDR1 LNHDA, CDR2 SQIVND (reference sequence). V lost 6 bases, J lost 4 bases, and 10 bases lay in between. The CDR3 loop spans 13 amino acids. The CDR3 nucleotides are TGTGCCAGTAGCCGGGAAGGGTACAATGAGCAGTTCTTC. Amino acid sequence: CASSREGYNEQFF.

This clonotype was picked up many times. The chain recombines TRBV7-2 with TRBJ2-5, with D possibly matching TRBD2 (5 bases). The germline V gene has CDR1 SGHTA and CDR2 FQGNSA. Trimming removed 5 bases at V and 4 bases at J, with 14 bases between. This CDR3 region has 14 residues. The CDR3 reads CASSPLVFGETQYF. The CDR3, as DNA: TGTGCCAGCAGCCCACTAGTATTTGGAGAGACCCAGTACTTC.

There are many counts of this clonotype. The rearrangement links TRBV5-6 to TRBJ1-5, with 10 bases aligning to TRBD1. The CDR3 consists of 15 residues. The trim removed 6 bases at V and 0 bases at J, leaving 3 bases unmatched. Germline CDR1 reads SGHDT; CDR2 reads YYEEEE. This chain's CDR3 is CASIRTGGSNQPQHF. CDR3 DNA: TGTGCCAGCATCAGGACAGGGGGTAGCAATCAGCCCCAGCATTTT.

The chain employs TRBV20-1 and TRBJ2-7; 8 nucleotides line up with TRBD2. This CDR3 has 14 residues. From germline, CDR1 is DFQATT and CDR2 SNEGSKA (reference sequence). Trimming removed 6 bases from V and 5 bases from J; junction bases left unmatched: 12. CDR3 coding DNA: TGCAGTGCGCTCCCGGGACTAGGCGTCAACGAGCAGTACTTC. Translating gives CSALPGLGVNEQYF.

In its sample, this clonotype was seen many times. This chain links TRBV20-1 with TRBJ2-7, with 7 bases matching TRBD2. Unmatched junction bases numbered 6, after V lost 3 bases and J lost 4 bases. The CDR3 covers 13 residues. CDR1 DFQATT and CDR2 SNEGSKA come from the germline V gene (reference sequence). The CDR3 is CSARKAGVYEQYF. CDR3 sequence (DNA): TGCAGTGCTAGGAAGGCGGGGGTTTACGAGCAGTACTTC.

This clonotype was found many times. The chain joins TRBV7-8 to TRBJ2-7; the D gene is possibly TRBD2 (5 bases). The germline V and J ends were trimmed by 4 bases and 4 bases, with 11 bases remaining between them. This CDR3 region has 13 residues. The V gene's germline CDR1 is SGHVS and CDR2 FQNEAQ. In DNA, the CDR3 is TGTGCCAGCAGCTCGGGCCTAGCATACGAGCAGTACTTC. Its translation is CASSSGLAYEQYF.

This clonotype appeared many times. The V gene is TRBV7-2, the J gene TRBJ2-7; no clear D. In germline, CDR1 is SGHTA, CDR2 FQGNSA. CDR3 length: 14 residues. The V end was cut by 2 bases, the J end by 0 bases, with 8 bases between. The DNA of the CDR3 is TGTGCCAGCAGCTTAAGTCATTACTCCTACGAGCAGTACTTC. Protein: CASSLSHYSYEQYF.

This clonotype showed up many times. The CDR3 DNA reads as TGCAGTGCAATGGACAGTGGGAGGAACACTGAAGCTTTCTTT. It is translated as CSAMDSGRNTEAFF. The chain has TRBV20-1 and TRBJ1-1; perhaps TRBD1 as D (6 bases). The CDR3 covers 14 residues. The V gene lost 6 bases and the J gene lost 1 base, with 15 bases spanning the gap. Germline V gene lookup returns CDR1 DFQATT and CDR2 SNEGSKA (reference sequence).

This clonotype was recorded at least ten times. The chain employs TRBV5-1 and TRBJ2-1; 7 bases are a match to TRBD1. CDR3 length: 14 amino acids. Trimming took 4 bases from V and 5 from J; bases not matched to a gene: 6. CDR1 and CDR2 from the germline V gene are SGHRS and YFSETQ. CDR3 amino acids: CASSPGQENNEQFF. In DNA, the CDR3 is TGCGCCAGCAGCCCCGGACAGGAGAACAATGAGCAGTTCTTC.

This clonotype was detected many times. The V call is TRBV15, the J call TRBJ2-1; D is unresolved. The CDR3 totals 13 residues. The germline V and J ends were trimmed by 0 bases and 9 bases, with 9 bases remaining between them. The germline gives CDR1 LNHNV, CDR2 YYDKDF (reference sequence). CDR3: CATSREPPGEQFF. CDR3 bases: TGTGCCACCAGCAGAGAACCTCCCGGTGAGCAGTTCTTC.

This clonotype was seen at least ten times. One end of the junction does not line up with germline, which may come from a read error. This rearrangement joins TRBV20-1 to TRBJ2-3; D is uncertain. The CDR3 contains 13 residues. CDR1 is DFQATT, CDR2 SNEGSKA, per germline (reference sequence). CDR3 DNA sequence: TGCAGTGCCAGAGGCCCAGGCACAGATACGCAGTATTTT. Translating it yields CSARGPGTDTQYF.

At least ten counts were recorded for this clonotype. This chain joins TRBV4-1 and TRBJ2-4, with D possibly being TRBD2 (7 bases). The V end lost 4 bases, the J end lost 15 bases, and 19 bases lay between the germline ends. Germline assignment: CDR1 MGHRA and CDR2 YSYEKL. The CDR3 totals 13 residues. The CDR3 sequence is CASSPEGGAWLYF. DNA for the CDR3: TGCGCCAGCAGCCCGGAAGGGGGGGCCTGGTTGTACTTC.